The entry that follows covers one T cell receptor (beta chain) sequence. The entry originates in a study of OX40 agonist ivuxolimab in advanced cancers. Looking at the study overall: Dose-escalation patients were diagnosed with hepatocellular carcinoma, melanoma, renal cell cancer or head and neck cancer.

Clones were sequenced by immunoSEQ multiplex PCR, and TCRdb holds only the in-frame ones, with some missing. The table shows tens of thousands of clones, with 65% to 90% occurring only once. Looked up from germline, CDR1 is MGHDK and CDR2 is SYGVNS. The CDR3 length is 14 residues. Trimming pared 1 base from V and 5 bases from J, leaving 11 bases between. This receptor was identified in an adult with an advanced solid tumor such as melanoma, head and neck, liver or kidney cancer. V usage is TRBV25-1 and J usage is TRBJ2-5; D not resolved. Specimen: CD4+ or CD8+ T cells sorted from blood, collected in a trial of the OX40 agonist ivuxolimab. CDR3 sequence (DNA): TGTGCCAGCAGTGAATTACCGGGTGGCGAGACCCAGTACTTC. Its translation: CASSELPGGETQYF.